This T cell receptor beta chain came from a study of monozygotic twins with inflammatory bowel disease (dated by TCRdb to about 2019). A note on the overall study: In total, approximately 28 monozygotic twin pairs made up the full study: 19 Danish pairs, all IBD-discordant, plus nine German pairs, of which four were IBD-concordant and five were IBD-discordant. The search for disease-associated traits relied mainly on comparing IBD patients with their genetically identical healthy co-twins within discordant pairs. Each individual had, on average, about 151 000 unique TCRalpha sequences and 181 000 unique TCRbeta sequences available for analysis. Here is what the overall study found, with its caveats: The results gave no support for a single strong signal or clonotype linked to IBD. Different T cell subtypes could not be distinguished in the analysis. Repertoire similarity did not differ between concordant and discordant twins, which could be due to limited statistical power. Background noise and inter-individual variability may have been introduced into the repertoires by the differing immunosuppressive treatments among patients. IBD patients had lower TCRbeta repertoire diversity, measured by the inverse Simpson index, than their healthy co-twins. Fewer clonotypes were shared with other individuals by IBD patients than by healthy twins, most markedly in patients showing signs of disease activity.

In the case of this clonotype: It lacks a known antigen.

Library preparation was by 5' RACE. Preparation of each TCR library used 3,500 to 4,500 ng of total RNA. For each sample, cDNA synthesis was carried out in eight separate reactions using SMARTScribe reverse transcriptase. Unique molecular identifiers containing a 6-nucleotide sample barcode were introduced through template switching during cDNA synthesis. Two nested PCRs of approximately 16 and 10 cycles amplified the TCRalpha and TCRbeta cDNA, and bead purification followed each PCR. Before amplification, the cDNA was treated with uracil DNA-glycosylase and purified using the QIAquick PCR purification kit. The second PCR added Illumina TruSeq-compatible adapters along with sample-specific barcodes. Library quality and concentration were checked on TapeStation and Qubit, and libraries were pooled at around 4.7 ng each. Pooled libraries were sequenced on an Illumina HiSeq2500 single-index Rapid Run with 2 x 100 bp reads and custom sequencing primers. The authors' pipeline ran thus. MiGEC version 1.2.6 was used for UMI-based consensus assembly, which corrected PCR and sequencing errors. V(D)J alignment, clonotype assembly and CDR3 extraction were performed with MiXCR version 2.1.1. To normalise gene usage, clonotype sharing and MAIT/NKT TCR abundance, the top 1000, 10 000 and 20 000 clonotypes in each sample were analysed. Diversity was computed as the inverse Simpson index with the vegan R package after downsampling to 27 000 UMIs. Paired Mann-Whitney U tests on discordant twin pairs were used, with Benjamini-Hochberg multiple-testing correction. Following TCRdb reprocessing, every CDR3 protein sequence forms one entry, and DNA is not provided. Here the V and J calls rest on TCRdb's processing, not on the authors' analysis. The sample table includes 310,000 or so distinct CDR3 sequences. Around 2% of the sample comes from the top ten.

For CDR1 and CDR2, the germline V gene lists SGHRS and YFSETQ. Reading from cysteine to phenylalanine, the CDR3 counts 14 amino acids. The entry carries no DNA sequence. From each donor, a roughly 2.7 ml peripheral blood sample was collected into PAXgene tubes and kept at -80 degrees C. Total RNA was isolated from whole blood with the PAXgene blood miRNA kit on an automated QIAcube, without T cell sorting. Peripheral blood from monozygotic twin pairs who were concordant or discordant for inflammatory bowel disease underwent deep TCRalpha and TCRbeta repertoire profiling using unique molecular barcoding. Smoking habits were recorded for all twin pairs, with individuals classified as current, former or never smokers.

The receptor was derived from a human donor with ulcerative colitis or Crohn's disease, or a healthy co-twin of an affected twin (not recorded which). Rearrangement joined TRBV5-1 to TRBJ1-4. Sample: blood. The CDR3 in this case is CASSFGTGNEKLFF.